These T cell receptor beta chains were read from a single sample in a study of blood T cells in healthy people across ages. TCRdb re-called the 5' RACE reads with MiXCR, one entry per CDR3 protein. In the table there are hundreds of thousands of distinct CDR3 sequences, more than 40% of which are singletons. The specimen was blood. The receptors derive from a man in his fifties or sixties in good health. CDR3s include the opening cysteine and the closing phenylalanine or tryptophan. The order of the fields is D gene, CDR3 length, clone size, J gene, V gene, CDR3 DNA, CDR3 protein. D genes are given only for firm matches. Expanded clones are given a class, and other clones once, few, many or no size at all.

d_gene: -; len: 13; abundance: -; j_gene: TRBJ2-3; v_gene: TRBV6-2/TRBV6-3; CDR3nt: TGTGCCAGCAATAACCCTCTTAGGGATACGCAGTATTTT; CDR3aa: CASNNPLRDTQYF
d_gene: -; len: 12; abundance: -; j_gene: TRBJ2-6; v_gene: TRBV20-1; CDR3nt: TGCAGTGCCCTCAGTGGGACCAACGGCCTGACTTTC; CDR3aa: CSALSGTNGLTF
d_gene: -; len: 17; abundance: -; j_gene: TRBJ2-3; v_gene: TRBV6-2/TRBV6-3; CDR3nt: TGTGCCAGCAGTACCCCAGGGCGGGCGCCTAGCACAGATACGCAGTATTTT; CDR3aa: CASSTPGRAPSTDTQYF
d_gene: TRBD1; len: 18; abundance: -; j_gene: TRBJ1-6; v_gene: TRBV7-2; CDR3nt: TGTGCCAGCAGCGCAAACCGGGACAGAACCTACTATAATTCACCCCTCCACTTT; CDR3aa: CASSANRDRTYYNSPLHF
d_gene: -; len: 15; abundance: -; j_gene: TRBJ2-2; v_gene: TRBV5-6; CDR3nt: TGTGCCAGCAGCTTAGGACAGTCTAACACCGGGGAGCTGTTTTTT; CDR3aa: CASSLGQSNTGELFF
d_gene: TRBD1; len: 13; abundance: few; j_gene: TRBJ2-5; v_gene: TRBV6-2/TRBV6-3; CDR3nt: TGTGCCAGCATGGGACAGGGGTCCGGGACCCAGTACTTC; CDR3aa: CASMGQGSGTQYF
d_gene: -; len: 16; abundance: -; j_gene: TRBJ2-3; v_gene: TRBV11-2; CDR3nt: TGTGCCAGCAGCTTAGCCGGGGGGACAGGCACAGATACGCAGTATTTT; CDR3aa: CASSLAGGTGTDTQYF
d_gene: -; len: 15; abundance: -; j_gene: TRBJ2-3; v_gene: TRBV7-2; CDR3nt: TGTGCCAGCAGCTTAGTACGAGTTAGCACAGATACGCAGTATTTT; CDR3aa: CASSLVRVSTDTQYF
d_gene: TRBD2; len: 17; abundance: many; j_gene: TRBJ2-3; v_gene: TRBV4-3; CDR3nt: TGCGCCAGCAGCCTCCGACTTAGCGGGGGAGATGGAGATACGCAGTATTTT; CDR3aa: CASSLRLSGGDGDTQYF
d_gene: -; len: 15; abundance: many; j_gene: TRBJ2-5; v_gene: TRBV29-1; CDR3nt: TGCAGCGTGCACACCGCCGGACTCACACAAGAGACCCAGTACTTC; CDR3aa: CSVHTAGLTQETQYF
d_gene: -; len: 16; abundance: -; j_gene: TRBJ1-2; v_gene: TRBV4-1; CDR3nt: TGCGCCAGCAGCCAAGCCCACGAAGGGGTAGGGTATGGCTACACCTTC; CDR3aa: CASSQAHEGVGYGYTF
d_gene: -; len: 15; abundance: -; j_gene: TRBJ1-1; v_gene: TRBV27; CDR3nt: TGTGCCAGCAGTTTAAGCGGGGGCGTTGTCAGTGAAGCTTTCTTT; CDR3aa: CASSLSGGVVSEAFF
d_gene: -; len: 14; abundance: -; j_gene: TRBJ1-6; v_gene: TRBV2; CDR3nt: TGTGCCAGCCTTCTGACCGGGTTAGATTCACCCCTCCACTTT; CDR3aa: CASLLTGLDSPLHF
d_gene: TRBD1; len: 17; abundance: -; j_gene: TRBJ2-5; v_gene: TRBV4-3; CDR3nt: TGCGCCAGCAGCCAAGATCTTCCCGGACAGGGTGGGGGGACCCAGTACTTC; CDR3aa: CASSQDLPGQGGGTQYF
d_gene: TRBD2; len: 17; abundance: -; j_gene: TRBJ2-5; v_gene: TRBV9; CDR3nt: TGTGCCAGCAGCCACGGGGGACTAGCGGGGGGGCTGGAGACCCAGTACTTC; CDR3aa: CASSHGGLAGGLETQYF
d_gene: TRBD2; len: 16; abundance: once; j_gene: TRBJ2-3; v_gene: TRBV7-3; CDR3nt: TGTGCCAGCAGCTTCAGTAGCGCTAGCGGACCAGATACGCAGTATTTT; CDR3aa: CASSFSSASGPDTQYF
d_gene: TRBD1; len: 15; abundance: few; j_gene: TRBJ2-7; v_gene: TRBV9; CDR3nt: TGTGCCAGCAGCGTAGGTGGGACAGAAGTCTACGAGCAGTACTTC; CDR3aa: CASSVGGTEVYEQYF
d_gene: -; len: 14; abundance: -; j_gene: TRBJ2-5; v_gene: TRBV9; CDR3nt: TGTGCCAGCAGCGGAAGCGGGCCTCAAGAGACCCAGTACTTC; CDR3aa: CASSGSGPQETQYF
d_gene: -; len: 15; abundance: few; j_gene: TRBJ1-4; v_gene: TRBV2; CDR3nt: TGTGCCAGCAGTGAAAACGGGGCAACTAATGAAAAACTGTTTTTT; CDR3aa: CASSENGATNEKLFF
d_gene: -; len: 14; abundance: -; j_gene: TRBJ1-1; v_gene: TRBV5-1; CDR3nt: TGCGCCAGCAGTACCCCTGGTCCTCAGGGTGAAGCTTTCTTT; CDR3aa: CASSTPGPQGEAFF
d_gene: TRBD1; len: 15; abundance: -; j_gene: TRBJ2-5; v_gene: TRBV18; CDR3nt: TGTGCCAGCTCACCAGGGACAGGGGGCATGGAGACCCAGTACTTC; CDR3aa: CASSPGTGGMETQYF
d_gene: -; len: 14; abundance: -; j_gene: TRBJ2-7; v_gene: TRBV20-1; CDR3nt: TGCAGTGCTAGAGAGGGAGGGGGATCCTACGAGCAGTACTTC; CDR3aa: CSAREGGGSYEQYF
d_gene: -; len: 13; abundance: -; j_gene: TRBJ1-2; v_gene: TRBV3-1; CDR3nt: TGTGCCAGCAGCCAAGAGGGGGGTTTTGGCTACACCTTC; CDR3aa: CASSQEGGFGYTF